This TCR beta chain was identified in a study of T cells after posttransplantation cyclophosphamide. Study-level results: Donor-recipient repertoire similarity was low at 1-2 months, rising over year one. Tissue-infiltrating T cells from skin or gut overlapped little with blood T cells.

This clone was counted many times. The antigen is undetermined. The CDR3 spans 16 residues. The V end was cut by 1 base, the J end by 0 bases, with 13 bases between. Sequenced by immunoSEQ multiplex PCR; TCRdb stores in-frame clones only, minus some. The specimen has over 20,000 clones, none found just once. This TCR derives from a man in his fifties or sixties in good health, CMV-negative, and a related stem cell transplant donor. Sequencing used PBMCs. The chain uses TRBV23-1 and TRBJ2-7; D perhaps matches TRBD1 (5 bases). TRBV23-1 is an open reading frame, and its role is uncertain. The CDR3 loop reads CASSQWGSASSYEQYF. The CDR3 bases are TGCGCCAGCAGTCAATGGGGCAGCGCCTCCTCCTACGAGCAGTACTTC.